This TCR beta chain was found in a study of cytomegalovirus exposure and HLA in healthy donors. Germline lookup yields CDR1 GTSNPN and CDR2 SVGIG (reference sequence). V dropped 1 base and J dropped 3 bases, with 7 bases sitting between them. CDR3 length equals 12 residues. Findings and caveats of the study: Later on, an analysis tied roughly 17,000 TCR beta sequences to HLA alleles at 0.05 false discovery rate.

With 60 Vbeta and 13 Jbeta primers, the PCR was carried out. Produced via immunoSEQ multiplex PCR; TCRdb's table is partial and in-frame only. This sample has some 200,000 clones, with 55% to 65% found just once. This clone has a handful of counts. Its antigen is undetermined. The sample consisted of PBMCs. V and J are TRBV30 and TRBJ2-7, with D unclear. The receptor comes from a man aged 35 to 55 in good health and CMV-seronegative. CDR3: CAWSAGHYEQYF. CDR3 DNA sequence: TGTGCCTGGAGTGCTGGGCACTACGAGCAGTACTTC.